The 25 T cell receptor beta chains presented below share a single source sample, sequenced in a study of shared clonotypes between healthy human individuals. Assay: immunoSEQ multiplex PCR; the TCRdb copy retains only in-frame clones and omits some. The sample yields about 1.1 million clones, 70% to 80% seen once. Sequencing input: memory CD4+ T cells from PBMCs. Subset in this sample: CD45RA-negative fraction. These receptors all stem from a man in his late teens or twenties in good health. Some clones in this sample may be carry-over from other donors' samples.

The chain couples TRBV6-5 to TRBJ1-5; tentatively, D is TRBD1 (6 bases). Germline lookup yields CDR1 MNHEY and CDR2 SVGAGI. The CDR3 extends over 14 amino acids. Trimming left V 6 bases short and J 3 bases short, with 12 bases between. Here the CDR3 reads CASSRTANNQPQHF. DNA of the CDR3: TGTGCCAGCAGCCGGACAGCAAACAATCAGCCCCAGCATTTT.

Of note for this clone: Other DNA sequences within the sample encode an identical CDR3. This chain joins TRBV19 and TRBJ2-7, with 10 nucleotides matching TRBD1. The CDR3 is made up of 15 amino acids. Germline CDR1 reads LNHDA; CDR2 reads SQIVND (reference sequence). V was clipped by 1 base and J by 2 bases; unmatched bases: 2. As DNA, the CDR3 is TGTGCCAGTAGTATAGGGGGACAGGGGACCTACGAGCAGTACTTC. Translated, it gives CASSIGGQGTYEQYF.

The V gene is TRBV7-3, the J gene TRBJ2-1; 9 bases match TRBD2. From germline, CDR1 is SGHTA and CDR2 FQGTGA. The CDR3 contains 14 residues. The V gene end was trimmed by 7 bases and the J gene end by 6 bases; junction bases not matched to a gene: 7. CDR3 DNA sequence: TGTGCCAGCACCTCGGCGGGAGGGGCCAATGAGCAGTTCTTC. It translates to CASTSAGGANEQFF. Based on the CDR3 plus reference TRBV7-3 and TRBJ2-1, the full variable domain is GAGVSQTPSNKVTEKGKYVELRCDPISGHTALYWYRQSLGQGPEFLIYFQGTGAADDSGLPNDRFFAVRPEGSVSTLKIQRTERGDSAVYLCASTSAGGANEQFFGPGTRLTVL.

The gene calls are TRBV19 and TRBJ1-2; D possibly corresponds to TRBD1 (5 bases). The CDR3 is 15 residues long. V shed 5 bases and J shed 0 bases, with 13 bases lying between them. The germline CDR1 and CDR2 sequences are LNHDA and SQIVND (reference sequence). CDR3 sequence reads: CASSSSGNSNYGYTF. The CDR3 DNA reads TGTGCCAGTAGTTCGTCAGGGAATTCTAACTATGGCTACACCTTC.

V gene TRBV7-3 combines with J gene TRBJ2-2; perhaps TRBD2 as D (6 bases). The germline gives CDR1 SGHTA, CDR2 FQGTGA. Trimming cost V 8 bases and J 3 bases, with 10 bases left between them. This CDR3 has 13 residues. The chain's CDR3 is CASAPGDTGELFF. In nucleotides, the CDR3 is TGTGCCAGCGCGCCGGGGGACACCGGGGAGCTGTTTTTT.

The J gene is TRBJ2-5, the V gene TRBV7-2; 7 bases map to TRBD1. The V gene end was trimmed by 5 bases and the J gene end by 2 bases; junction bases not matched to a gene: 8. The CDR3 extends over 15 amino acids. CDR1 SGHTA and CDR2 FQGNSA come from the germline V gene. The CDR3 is CASSGRDSKQETQYF. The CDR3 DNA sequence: TGTGCCAGCAGCGGCCGGGACAGCAAGCAAGAGACCCAGTACTTC.

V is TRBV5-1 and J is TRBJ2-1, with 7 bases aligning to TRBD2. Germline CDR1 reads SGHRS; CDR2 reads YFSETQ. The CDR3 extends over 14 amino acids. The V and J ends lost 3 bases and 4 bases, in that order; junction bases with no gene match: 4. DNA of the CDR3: TGCGCCAGCAGCTCGGCTAGCGGTTACAATGAGCAGTTCTTC. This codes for CASSSASGYNEQFF. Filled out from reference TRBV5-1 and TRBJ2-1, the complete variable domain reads KAGVTQTPRYLIKTRGQQVTLSCSPISGHRSVSWYQQTPGQGLQFLFEYFSETQRNKGNFPGRFSGRQFSNSRSEMNVSTLELGDSALYLCASSSASGYNEQFFGPGTRLTVL.

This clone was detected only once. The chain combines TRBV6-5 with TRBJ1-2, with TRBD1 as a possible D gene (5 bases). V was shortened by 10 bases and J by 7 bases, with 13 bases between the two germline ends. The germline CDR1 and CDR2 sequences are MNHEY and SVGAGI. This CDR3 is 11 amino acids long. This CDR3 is CATMRGGGYTF. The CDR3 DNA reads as TGTGCCACCATGAGGGGAGGTGGCTACACCTTC.

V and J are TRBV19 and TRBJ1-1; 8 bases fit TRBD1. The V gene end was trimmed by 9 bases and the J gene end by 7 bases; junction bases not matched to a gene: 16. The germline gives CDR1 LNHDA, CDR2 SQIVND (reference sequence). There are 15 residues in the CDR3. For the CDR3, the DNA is TGTGCCAGCCGGGGGGGCAGGGGGCCTGAGAATGAAGCTTTCTTT. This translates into CASRGGRGPENEAFF.

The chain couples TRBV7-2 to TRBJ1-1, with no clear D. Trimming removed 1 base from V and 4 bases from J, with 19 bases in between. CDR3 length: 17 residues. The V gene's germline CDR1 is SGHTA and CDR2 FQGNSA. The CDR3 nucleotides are TGTGCCAGCAGCTTAGTTCGTCTCGGACCCCAAGGCACTGAAGCTTTCTTT. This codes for CASSLVRLGPQGTEAFF. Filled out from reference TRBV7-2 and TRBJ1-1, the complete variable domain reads GAGVSQSPSNKVTEKGKDVELRCDPISGHTALYWYRQSLGQGLEFLIYFQGNSAPDKSGLPSDRFSAERTGGSVSTLTIQRTQQEDSAVYLCASSLVRLGPQGTEAFFGQGTRLTVV.

The CDR3 sequence is CTIPRGKGYRGKGDTEAFF. DNA of the CDR3: TGCACCATCCCCCGGGGGAAGGGCTACAGGGGGAAGGGGGACACTGAAGCTTTCTTT. This chain joins TRBV1 and TRBJ1-1; the listed D gene, TRBD1, was not tested against the DNA. TRBV1 is noted as a pseudogene. This CDR3 is built from 19 residues.

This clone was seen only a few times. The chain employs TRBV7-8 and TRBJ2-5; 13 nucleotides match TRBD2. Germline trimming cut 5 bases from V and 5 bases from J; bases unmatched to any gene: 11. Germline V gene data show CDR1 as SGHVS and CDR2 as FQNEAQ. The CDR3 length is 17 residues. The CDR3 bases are TGTGCCAGCAGCCCCCCCCTCAGGACTAGCGGGAGTGAGACCCAGTACTTC. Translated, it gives CASSPPLRTSGSETQYF.

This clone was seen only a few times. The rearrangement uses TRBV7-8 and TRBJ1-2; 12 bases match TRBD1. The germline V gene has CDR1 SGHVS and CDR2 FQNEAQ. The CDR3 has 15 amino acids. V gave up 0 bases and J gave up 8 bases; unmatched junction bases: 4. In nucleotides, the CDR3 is TGTGCCAGCAGCTTAGCGACGGGACAGGGGGCCGGCTACACCTTC. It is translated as CASSLATGQGAGYTF.

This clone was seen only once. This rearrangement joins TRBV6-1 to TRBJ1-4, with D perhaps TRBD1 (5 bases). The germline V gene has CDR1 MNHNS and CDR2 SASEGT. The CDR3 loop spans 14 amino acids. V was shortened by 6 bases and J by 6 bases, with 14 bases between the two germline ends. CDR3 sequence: CASRASRDHEKLFF. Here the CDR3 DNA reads TGTGCCAGCAGGGCAAGCAGGGATCATGAAAAACTGTTTTTT.

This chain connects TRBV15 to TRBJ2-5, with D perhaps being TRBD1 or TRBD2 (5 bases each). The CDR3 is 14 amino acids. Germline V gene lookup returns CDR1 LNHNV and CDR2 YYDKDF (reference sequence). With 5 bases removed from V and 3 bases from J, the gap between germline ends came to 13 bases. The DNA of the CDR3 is TGTGCCACCAGCCCGGGAAGGACAAAAGAGACCCAGTACTTC. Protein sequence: CATSPGRTKETQYF.

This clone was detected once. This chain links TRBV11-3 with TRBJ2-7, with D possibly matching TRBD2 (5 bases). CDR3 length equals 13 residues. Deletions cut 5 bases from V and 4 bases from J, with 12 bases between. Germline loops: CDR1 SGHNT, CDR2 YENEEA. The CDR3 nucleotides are TGTGCCAGCAGCCTATGGACTCAATACGAGCAGTACTTC. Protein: CASSLWTQYEQYF.

DNA for the CDR3: TGCGCCAGCAGCTTGGGGCAGGGGCGCCGATACGAGCAGTACTTC. It translates to CASSLGQGRRYEQYF. The V call is TRBV5-1, the J call TRBJ2-7, with D tentatively TRBD1 (6 bases). Germline lookup yields CDR1 SGHRS and CDR2 YFSETQ. CDR3 size: 15 residues. Between the trimmed V and J ends, which lost 0 bases and 4 bases, there was a span of 14 bases.

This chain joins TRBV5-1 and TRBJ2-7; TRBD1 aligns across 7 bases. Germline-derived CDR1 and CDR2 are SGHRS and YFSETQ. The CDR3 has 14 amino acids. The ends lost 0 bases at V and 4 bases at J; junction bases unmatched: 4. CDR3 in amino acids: CASSLAGTVYEQYF. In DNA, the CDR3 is TGCGCCAGCAGCTTGGCAGGGACAGTTTACGAGCAGTACTTC.

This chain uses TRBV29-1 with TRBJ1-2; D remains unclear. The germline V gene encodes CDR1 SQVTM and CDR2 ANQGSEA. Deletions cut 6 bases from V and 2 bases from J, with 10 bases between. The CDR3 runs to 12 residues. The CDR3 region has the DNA TGCAGCGTGGCCTACGGGAACTATGGCTACACCTTC. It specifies CSVAYGNYGYTF.

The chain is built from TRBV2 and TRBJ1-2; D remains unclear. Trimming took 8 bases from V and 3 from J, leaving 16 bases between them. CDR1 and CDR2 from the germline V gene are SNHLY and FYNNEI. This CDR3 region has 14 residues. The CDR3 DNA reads TGTGCCAGCCAGCGCCCGGGTGACCACTATGGCTACACCTTC. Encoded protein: CASQRPGDHYGYTF.

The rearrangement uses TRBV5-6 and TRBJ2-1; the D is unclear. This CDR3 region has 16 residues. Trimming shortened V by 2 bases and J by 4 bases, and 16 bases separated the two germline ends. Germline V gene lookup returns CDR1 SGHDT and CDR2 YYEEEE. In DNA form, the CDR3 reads TGTGCCAGCAGCTTCAGTGCCGGCTATTTATACAATGAGCAGTTCTTC. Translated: CASSFSAGYLYNEQFF.

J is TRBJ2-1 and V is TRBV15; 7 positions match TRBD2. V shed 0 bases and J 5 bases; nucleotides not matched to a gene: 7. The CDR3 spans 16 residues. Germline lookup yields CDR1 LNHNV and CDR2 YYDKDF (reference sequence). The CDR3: CATSREAGVVDNEQFF. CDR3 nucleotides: TGTGCCACCAGCAGAGAGGCGGGAGTGGTAGACAATGAGCAGTTCTTC.

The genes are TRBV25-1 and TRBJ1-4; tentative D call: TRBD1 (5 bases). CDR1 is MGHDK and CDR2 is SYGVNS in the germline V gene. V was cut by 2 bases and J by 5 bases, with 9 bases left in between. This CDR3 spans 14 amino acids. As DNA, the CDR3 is TGTGCCAGCAGTGAAGGGGCAGGGAATGAAAAACTGTTTTTT. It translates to CASSEGAGNEKLFF.

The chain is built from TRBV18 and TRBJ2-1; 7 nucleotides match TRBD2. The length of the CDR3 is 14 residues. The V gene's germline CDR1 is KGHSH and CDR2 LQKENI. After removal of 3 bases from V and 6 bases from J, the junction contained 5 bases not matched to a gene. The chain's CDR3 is CASSPGGSPNEQFF. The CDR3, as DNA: TGTGCCAGCTCACCGGGCGGGAGCCCCAATGAGCAGTTCTTC.

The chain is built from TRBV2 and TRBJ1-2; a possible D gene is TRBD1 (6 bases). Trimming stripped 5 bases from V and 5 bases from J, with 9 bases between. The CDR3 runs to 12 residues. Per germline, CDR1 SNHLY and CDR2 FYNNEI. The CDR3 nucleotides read TGTGCCAGCAGTATCGGACAGTATGGCTACACCTTC. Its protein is CASSIGQYGYTF.